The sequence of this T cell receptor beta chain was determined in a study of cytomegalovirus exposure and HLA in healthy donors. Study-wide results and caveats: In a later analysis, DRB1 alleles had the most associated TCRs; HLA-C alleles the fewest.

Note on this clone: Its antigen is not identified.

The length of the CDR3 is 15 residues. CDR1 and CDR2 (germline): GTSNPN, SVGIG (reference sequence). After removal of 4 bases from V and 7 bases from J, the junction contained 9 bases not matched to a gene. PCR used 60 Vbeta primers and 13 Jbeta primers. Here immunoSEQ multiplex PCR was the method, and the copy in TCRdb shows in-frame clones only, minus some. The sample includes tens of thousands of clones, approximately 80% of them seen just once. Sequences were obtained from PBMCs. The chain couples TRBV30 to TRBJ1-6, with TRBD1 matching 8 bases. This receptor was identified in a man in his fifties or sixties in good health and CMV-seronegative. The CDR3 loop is CAWTRSQGANSPLHF. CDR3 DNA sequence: TGTGCCTGGACCCGATCTCAGGGGGCCAATTCACCCCTCCACTTT.